This entry concerns a single T cell receptor beta chain. Antigen unknown. The data are from a study of immune cell composition in non-small cell lung cancer. The trim removed 0 bases at V and 1 base at J, leaving 1 base unmatched. The CDR3 extends over 15 amino acids. The V gene's germline CDR1 is SGHRS and CDR2 YFSETQ. Using immunoSEQ multiplex PCR, the repertoire was profiled, and TCRdb retains in-frame clones only, with some absent. The sample holds approximately 15,000 clones, about 84% seen once. Findings and limits, study-wide: Tumour-associated clones >0.5% occurred in roughly 35% of adenocarcinomas, roughly 80% of squamous. It was not proven that tumour-reactive clones equal dominant tumour-associated clones. TIL tumour reactivity correlated with maximal tumour-associated clone frequency in adenocarcinoma. Squamous lung tumours showed higher top 10 clone scores and clonality than adenocarcinomas.

The chain carries TRBV5-1 and TRBJ2-7, with 10 positions matching TRBD2. This receptor was identified in a human donor with non-small cell lung cancer. The sequencing sample was made of lung tumor tissue. CDR3 region: CASSLEAGGSYEQYF. The CDR3, as DNA: TGCGCCAGCAGCTTGGAAGCGGGAGGGTCCTACGAGCAGTACTTC.